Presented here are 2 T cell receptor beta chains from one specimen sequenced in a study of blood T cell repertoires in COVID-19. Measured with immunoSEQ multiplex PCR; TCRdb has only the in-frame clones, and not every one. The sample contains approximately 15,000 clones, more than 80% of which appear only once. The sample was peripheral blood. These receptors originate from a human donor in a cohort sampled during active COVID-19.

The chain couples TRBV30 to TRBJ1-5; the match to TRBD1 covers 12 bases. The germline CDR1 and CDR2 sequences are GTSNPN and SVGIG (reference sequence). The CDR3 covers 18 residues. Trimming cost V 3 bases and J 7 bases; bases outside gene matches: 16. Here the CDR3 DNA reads TGTGCCTGGAGCCCAGTGGGACAGGGGGCGCCCGGAGGACAGCCCCAGCATTTT. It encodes CAWSPVGQGAPGGQPQHF.

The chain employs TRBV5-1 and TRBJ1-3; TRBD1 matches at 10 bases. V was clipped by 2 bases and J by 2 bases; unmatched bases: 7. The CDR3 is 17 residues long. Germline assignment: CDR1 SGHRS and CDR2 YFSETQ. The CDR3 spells CASSLAAGTGAGNTIYF. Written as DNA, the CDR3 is TGCGCCAGCAGCTTAGCGGCCGGGACAGGGGCTGGAAACACCATATATTTT.